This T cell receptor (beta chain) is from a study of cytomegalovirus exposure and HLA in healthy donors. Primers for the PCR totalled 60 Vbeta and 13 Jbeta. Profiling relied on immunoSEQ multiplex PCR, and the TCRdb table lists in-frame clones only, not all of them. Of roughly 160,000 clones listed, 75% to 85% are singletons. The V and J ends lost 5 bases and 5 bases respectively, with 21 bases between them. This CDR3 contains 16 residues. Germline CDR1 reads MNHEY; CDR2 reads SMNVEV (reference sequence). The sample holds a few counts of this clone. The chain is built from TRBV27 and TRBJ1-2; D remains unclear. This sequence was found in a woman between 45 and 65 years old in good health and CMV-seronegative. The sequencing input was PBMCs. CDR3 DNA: TGTGCCAGCAGTCGGGAGGGAGGGCAACGTGGATATGGCTACACCTTC. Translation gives CASSREGGQRGYGYTF.